The next 28 T cell receptor beta chains were all read from a single sample in a study of T cell responses to AZD1222 COVID-19 vaccine. The table came from immunoSEQ multiplex PCR; TCRdb's copy has only in-frame clones and leaves some out. The data show 110,000 to 150,000 clones, around 91% seen once. The starting material was peripheral blood, obtained on day 0 of AZD1222 vaccination. The source is an adult in good health.

This chain connects TRBV3-1 (or the pseudogene TRBV3-2) to TRBJ1-3; D is ambiguous. This CDR3 is built from 11 residues. Per germline, CDR1 LGHDT and CDR2 YNNKEL (reference sequence). The germline V and J ends were trimmed by 3 bases and 9 bases, with 6 bases remaining between them. CDR3 coding DNA: TGTGCCAGCAGCCAGCCGGGCACCATATATTTT. This sequence encodes CASSQPGTIYF.

This clone was observed a handful of times. The chain has TRBV5-1 and TRBJ2-1; D is unclear. Germline-derived CDR1 and CDR2 are SGHRS and YFSETQ. The germline V and J ends were trimmed by 2 bases and 8 bases, with 11 bases remaining between them. The CDR3 covers 13 residues. CDR3 amino acids: CASSFSSWDEQFF. The CDR3 DNA reads TGCGCCAGCAGCTTTAGTTCCTGGGATGAGCAGTTCTTC.

The V gene is TRBV19, the J gene TRBJ1-4; D uncertain. V lost 5 bases and J 7 bases, leaving 17 bases between the germline ends. The germline CDR1 and CDR2 sequences are LNHDA and SQIVND (reference sequence). This CDR3 is built from 15 residues. CDR3 region: CASSPILDTPEKLFF. The CDR3, as DNA: TGTGCCAGTAGTCCAATACTTGACACTCCTGAAAAACTGTTTTTT. Together with reference TRBV19 and TRBJ1-4, the CDR3 gives the full variable domain: DGGITQSPKYLFRKEGQNVTLSCEQNLNHDAMYWYRQDPGQGLRLIYYSQIVNDFQKGDIAEGYSVSREKKESFPLTVTSAQKNPTAFYLCASSPILDTPEKLFFGSGTQLSVL.

The chain couples TRBV12-2 to TRBJ2-7; the table's D call, TRBD2, has no DNA check behind it. TRBV12-2 is flagged as a pseudogene. The CDR3 covers 16 residues. CDR3 DNA sequence: TGTGCAAGTCGCTTAGCGAGGACCGGTCGGGACTACGAGCAGTACTTC. Protein product: CASRLARTGRDYEQYF.

The genes are TRBV6-4 and TRBJ1-4, with D possibly being TRBD1 (5 bases). V was pared by 5 bases and J by 7 bases, with 11 bases between. Looked up from germline, CDR1 is MRHNA and CDR2 is SNTAGT. CDR3 length equals 13 residues. CDR3 region: CASSPDGGEKLFF. CDR3 DNA sequence: TGTGCCAGCAGTCCCGACGGGGGTGAAAAACTGTTTTTT.

This chain uses TRBV19 with TRBJ1-4, with 10 bases that match TRBD1. The CDR3 totals 19 residues. The germline CDR1 and CDR2 sequences are LNHDA and SQIVND (reference sequence). Trimming removed 3 bases from V and 3 bases from J; junction bases left unmatched: 13. The CDR3 region has the DNA TGTGCCAGTAGTATTGACCCTCTGACAGGGGGCGCGGCTAATGAAAAACTGTTTTTT. This sequence encodes CASSIDPLTGGAANEKLFF.

J is TRBJ1-2 and V is TRBV5-5, with D tentatively TRBD1 (5 bases). Germline V lookup: CDR1 SGHKS, CDR2 YYEKEE (reference sequence). The CDR3 loop spans 15 amino acids. Trimming pared 1 base from V and 4 bases from J, leaving 14 bases between. The CDR3 is CASSLYAGPTYGYTF. The CDR3 bases are TGTGCCAGCAGCTTGTATGCGGGGCCAACCTATGGCTACACCTTC.

This clone was observed a handful of times. The chain recombines TRBV29-1 with TRBJ1-2; no definite D call. From germline, CDR1 is SQVTM and CDR2 ANQGSEA. CDR3 length: 11 residues. Trimming left V 2 bases short and J 7 bases short, with 8 bases between. The CDR3 region is CSVELLSGYTF. For the CDR3, the DNA is TGCAGCGTTGAACTGTTGAGTGGCTACACCTTC. Filled out from reference TRBV29-1 and TRBJ1-2, the complete variable domain reads SAVISQKPSRDICQRGTSLTIQCQVDSQVTMMFWYRQQPGQSLTLIATANQGSEATYESGFVIDKFPISRPNLTFSTLTVSNMSPEDSSIYLCSVELLSGYTFGSGTRLTVV.

The J gene is TRBJ1-6, the V gene TRBV11-2; D gene uncertain. Trimming stripped 5 bases from V and 4 bases from J, with 9 bases between. The CDR3 contains 14 residues. Germline CDR1 reads SGHAT; CDR2 reads FQNNGV. The CDR3 bases are TGTGCCAGCAGCCCCAGTTCTTATAATTCACCCCTCCACTTT. Translated, it gives CASSPSSYNSPLHF.

The chain joins TRBV7-9 to TRBJ1-6, with D hard to call. Germline V gives CDR1 SEHNR, CDR2 FQNEAQ (reference sequence). The length of the CDR3 is 14 residues. V was cut by 1 base and J by 3 bases, with 4 bases left in between. For the CDR3, the DNA is TGTGCCAGCAGCTTAGGGGACTATAATTCACCCCTCCACTTT. This codes for CASSLGDYNSPLHF. Full variable domain (missing parts from reference TRBV7-9 and TRBJ1-6): DTGVSQNPRHKITKRGQNVTFRCDPISEHNRLYWYRQTLGQGPEFLTYFQNEAQLEKSRLLSDRFSAERPKGSFSTLEIQRTEQGDSAMYLCASSLGDYNSPLHFGNGTRLTVT.

The chain uses TRBV28 and TRBJ1-2; 10 bases align to TRBD1. Germline trimming cut 6 bases from V and 4 bases from J; bases unmatched to any gene: 14. The germline gives CDR1 MDHEN, CDR2 SYDVKM. The CDR3 extends over 17 amino acids. The CDR3 nucleotides are TGTGCCAGCAGCCCCCCTTTCGGGACAGGGGAGACCTATGGCTACACCTTC. It is translated as CASSPPFGTGETYGYTF.

CDR3 nucleotide sequence: TGCGCCAGCAGCTTGGCCAGCAACTTCCAAGAGACCCAGTACTTC. Translating gives CASSLASNFQETQYF. V is TRBV5-1 and J is TRBJ2-5, with D uncertain. The CDR3 consists of 15 residues. V was trimmed by 0 bases and J by 1 base, leaving 10 bases between them. Germline CDR1 SGHRS, CDR2 YFSETQ.

The chain carries TRBV4-1 and TRBJ1-2, with D maybe TRBD1 (5 bases). Trimming pared 1 base from V and 4 bases from J, leaving 13 bases between. The CDR3 runs to 15 residues. CDR1 MGHRA and CDR2 YSYEKL come from the germline V gene. This CDR3 reads CASSQGGGTAYGYTF. As DNA, the CDR3 is TGCGCCAGCAGCCAAGGCGGGGGAACGGCCTATGGCTACACCTTC.

V and J are TRBV6-1 and TRBJ1-1; TRBD1 aligns across 10 bases. CDR3 length equals 14 residues. J was trimmed by 10 bases and V by 3 bases; bases with no gene match: 8. The germline CDR1 and CDR2 sequences are MNHNS and SASEGT. The CDR3, as DNA: TGTGCCAGCAGTGACCGACAGGGGGCTAATGTAGCTTTCTTT. It specifies CASSDRQGANVAFF.

This chain connects TRBV20-1 to TRBJ1-1; D is ambiguous. The CDR3 has 11 residues. In germline, CDR1 is DFQATT, CDR2 SNEGSKA (reference sequence). V dropped 3 bases and J dropped 4 bases, with 6 bases sitting between them. The CDR3 here is CSASSSTEAFF. In DNA form, the CDR3 reads TGCAGTGCTAGTAGCTCCACTGAAGCTTTCTTT.

The V call is TRBV19, the J call TRBJ1-5, with D unresolved. Trimming stripped 5 bases from V and 0 bases from J, with 14 bases between. CDR3 size: 16 residues. Germline loops: CDR1 LNHDA, CDR2 SQIVND (reference sequence). The CDR3 DNA follows: TGTGCCAGTAGTTCGCAGGTGGGGAATAGCAATCAGCCCCAGCATTTT. This codes for CASSSQVGNSNQPQHF.

This CDR3 is CASSWTGPYGYTF. The CDR3 DNA reads TGTGCCAGCAGTTGGACAGGGCCTTATGGCTACACCTTC. V is TRBV12-3 or TRBV12-4 and J is TRBJ1-2, with 8 bases lining up with TRBD1. The trim removed 4 bases at V and 5 bases at J, leaving 3 bases unmatched. This CDR3 has 13 residues.

Concerning this clone itself: The sample has other DNA sequences that encode this CDR3 too. The chain combines TRBV3-1 (or the pseudogene TRBV3-2) with TRBJ1-2; no firm D call. The CDR3 loop spans 12 amino acids. The V end was cut by 1 base, the J end by 2 bases, with 2 bases between. Germline loops: CDR1 LGHDT, CDR2 YNNKEL (reference sequence). CDR3: CASSQVNYGYTF. CDR3 sequence (DNA): TGTGCCAGCAGCCAAGTCAACTATGGCTACACCTTC.

The CDR3 bases are TGTGCCAGCAGTTTCTCAGCAGGGTGGACTAATTCACCCCTCCACTTT. Translation gives CASSFSAGWTNSPLHF. V is TRBV27 and J is TRBJ1-6, with D possibly being TRBD1 (5 bases). The CDR3 has 16 amino acids. In germline, CDR1 is MNHEY, CDR2 SMNVEV (reference sequence). V was cut by 3 bases and J by 6 bases, with 15 bases left in between.

The chain is built from TRBV28 and TRBJ2-1; 7 bases match TRBD2. V lost 2 bases, J lost 7 bases, and 2 bases stayed unmatched. Germline CDR1 and CDR2: MDHEN and SYDVKM. The CDR3 totals 13 residues. The CDR3 DNA reads as TGTGCCAGCAGTTTACCTAGCGGTAATGAGCAGTTCTTC. Translating it yields CASSLPSGNEQFF.

The rearrangement links TRBV18 to TRBJ2-7; the D gene is possibly TRBD2 (5 bases). The CDR3 is 13 amino acids. Germline V lookup: CDR1 KGHSH, CDR2 LQKENI. The ends were cut back, 6 bases at V and 5 bases at J, with 14 bases in the middle. CDR3 region: CASSPLGGNEQYF. DNA of the CDR3: TGTGCCAGCTCCCCGCTAGGAGGCAACGAGCAGTACTTC. The full variable domain, in which reference TRBV18 and TRBJ2-7 provide the parts outside the CDR3, is NAGVMQNPRHLVRRRGQEARLRCSPMKGHSHVYWYRQLPEEGLKFMVYLQKENIIDESGMPKERFSAEFPKEGPSILRIQQVVRGDSAAYFCASSPLGGNEQYFGPGTRLTVT.

A single count supports this clone. Additional DNA sequences in this sample encode the identical CDR3. This chain uses TRBV30 with TRBJ1-5; D might be TRBD1 (5 bases). This CDR3 has 13 amino acids. CDR1 GTSNPN and CDR2 SVGIG come from the germline V gene (reference sequence). Trimming shortened V by 0 bases and J by 2 bases, and 5 bases separated the two germline ends. Here the CDR3 reads CAWSVQGNQPQHF. The CDR3 DNA reads TGTGCCTGGAGTGTACAGGGCAATCAGCCCCAGCATTTT. The full variable domain, completed using reference TRBV30 and TRBJ1-5, is SQTIHQWPATLVQPVGSPLSLECTVEGTSNPNLYWYRQAAGRGLQLLFYSVGIGQISSEVPQNLSASRPQDRQFILSSKKLLLSDSGFYLCAWSVQGNQPQHFGDGTRLSIL.

The V call is TRBV9, the J call TRBJ2-2, with TRBD2 matching 11 bases. From germline, CDR1 is SGDLS and CDR2 YYNGEE. V lost 0 bases, J lost 5 bases, and 9 bases stayed unmatched. There are 18 residues in the CDR3. The CDR3 spells CASSVVAGTSGATGELFF. The CDR3 nucleotides read TGTGCCAGCAGCGTAGTAGCGGGGACTAGCGGTGCGACCGGGGAGCTGTTTTTT.

V and J are TRBV30 and TRBJ1-1, with D perhaps TRBD1 (5 bases). Trimming removed 3 bases at V and 5 bases at J, with 16 bases between. The CDR3 runs 14 residues. Germline CDR1 reads GTSNPN; CDR2 reads SVGIG (reference sequence). The CDR3 loop is CAWRPYTGLTEAFF. As DNA, the CDR3 is TGTGCCTGGAGACCCTATACGGGACTGACTGAAGCTTTCTTT.

This clone was detected only once. The chain employs TRBV9 and TRBJ2-3; perhaps TRBD1 as D (5 bases). Germline V gene sequence: CDR1 SGDLS, CDR2 YYNGEE. The CDR3 loop spans 14 amino acids. Deletions cut 1 base from V and 6 bases from J, with 12 bases between. This CDR3 is CASSVRGQTDTQYF. CDR3 bases: TGTGCCAGCAGCGTAAGGGGTCAGACGGATACGCAGTATTTT.

The V and J genes are TRBV15 and TRBJ2-1, with a possible D match to TRBD1 (6 bases). The CDR3 contains 14 residues. Looked up from germline, CDR1 is LNHNV and CDR2 is YYDKDF (reference sequence). Between the trimmed V and J ends, which lost 3 bases and 8 bases, there was a span of 14 bases. The CDR3 protein is CATSSKQGFDEQFF. As DNA, the CDR3 is TGTGCCACCAGCAGTAAACAGGGTTTCGATGAGCAGTTCTTC.

This clone has more than one count but fewer than ten. The chain is built from TRBV5-1 and TRBJ1-2, with 7 positions matching TRBD1. The length of the CDR3 is 13 residues. J was trimmed by 8 bases and V by 5 bases; bases with no gene match: 9. Per the germline V gene, CDR1 is SGHRS and CDR2 is YFSETQ. The CDR3 nucleotides are TGCGCCAGCAGTTTACAGGGGCATGAAGGCTACACCTTC. Translation: CASSLQGHEGYTF. The full variable domain, with the rest looked up from reference TRBV5-1 and TRBJ1-2, is KAGVTQTPRYLIKTRGQQVTLSCSPISGHRSVSWYQQTPGQGLQFLFEYFSETQRNKGNFPGRFSGRQFSNSRSEMNVSTLELGDSALYLCASSLQGHEGYTFGSGTRLTVV.

V gene TRBV30 combines with J gene TRBJ1-5; D remains ambiguous. Germline V lookup: CDR1 GTSNPN, CDR2 SVGIG (reference sequence). Trimming removed 0 bases at V and 4 bases at J, with 7 bases between. This CDR3 has 13 amino acids. The CDR3 reads CAWSVSGNQPQHF. The CDR3 DNA reads as TGTGCCTGGAGTGTATCGGGGAATCAGCCCCAGCATTTT.